There are many counts of the clone carrying this T cell receptor beta chain. As yet, its antigen is unknown. The data were taken from a study of T cell repertoires in cytomegalovirus infection. For the study at large: Evidence of both CMV infection and a matching HLA type came from public TCR beta signatures.

Points from the study as a whole: Identification of carriers of CMV plus the relevant HLA was achieved through cumulative public TCR beta family frequency. What dominated the ex vivo response were HLA-C-restricted CMV-specific TCR beta clonotypes.

This CDR3 comprises 16 residues. Trimming pared 4 bases from V and 0 bases from J, leaving 13 bases between. CDR1 and CDR2 (germline): LGHNA, YNFKEQ. One entry per CDR3 protein results from TCRdb running MiXCR on the reads. The table lists around 100,000 distinct CDR3 sequences, over 9.5% of them singletons. This clonotype was obtained from a human donor in good health (CMV status not recorded). Some clones in this sample may be carry-over from other donors' samples. V is TRBV4-2 and J is TRBJ2-1; D perhaps matches TRBD2 (6 bases). The sequencing sample was made of PBMCs, sequenced either directly or after in vitro stimulation (not recorded which). CDR3 coding DNA: TGTGCCAGCAGCCCAAATGCGGACTACTCCTACAATGAGCAGTTCTTC. It codes for CASSPNADYSYNEQFF.